Listed below are T cell receptor beta chains from one sample, sequenced in a study of response to subunit inactivated influenza vaccine. TCRdb reprocessed the RT-PCR reads via MiXCR and lists one record per CDR3 protein. Among fewer than 400,000 distinct CDR3 sequences, 20% to 25% were seen once, and the ten largest hold 10%. The source was PBMCs from blood, collected approximately 20 months after vaccination. The receptor source for this set is a man aged 50 to 69 who received an inactivated influenza vaccine. The CDR3 runs from the conserved cysteine through the conserved F or W. Fields, in order: J gene, D gene, clone size, V gene, CDR3 protein, CDR3 DNA. A D gene is named only where the DNA matches it firmly. For some rows the clone size is stated as once, few or many, or as a class when expanded; others skip it.

j_gene: TRBJ1-2
d_gene: TRBD1
abundance: .
v_gene: TRBV10-3
CDR3aa: CAISGLQTGNYGYTF
CDR3nt: TGTGCCATCAGTGGGTTGCAGACAGGGAACTATGGCTACACCTTC

j_gene: TRBJ2-7
d_gene: .
abundance: .
v_gene: TRBV28
CDR3aa: CASSLHPARYEQYF
CDR3nt: TGTGCCAGCAGTCTTCATCCCGCCCGGTACGAGCAGTACTTC

j_gene: TRBJ1-5
d_gene: .
abundance: .
v_gene: TRBV5-6
CDR3aa: CASSTGGGHRNQPQHF
CDR3nt: TGTGCCAGCAGCACGGGAGGCGGGCACCGAAATCAGCCCCAGCATTTT

j_gene: TRBJ2-3
d_gene: TRBD2
abundance: few
v_gene: TRBV20-1
CDR3aa: CSAGVRLAGATDTQYF
CDR3nt: TGCAGTGCAGGAGTTAGGCTAGCGGGTGCCACAGATACGCAGTATTTT

j_gene: TRBJ2-3
d_gene: TRBD2
abundance: .
v_gene: TRBV4-2
CDR3aa: CASSQAGVQDTQYF
CDR3nt: TGTGCCAGCAGCCAGGCGGGGGTCCAAGATACGCAGTATTTT

j_gene: TRBJ2-3
d_gene: TRBD1
abundance: few
v_gene: TRBV6-1
CDR3aa: CASSAQTGATQYF
CDR3nt: TGTGCCAGCAGTGCCCAGACAGGGGCTACGCAGTATTTT

j_gene: TRBJ1-2
d_gene: TRBD1
abundance: many
v_gene: TRBV5-1
CDR3aa: CASRETGSGYGYTF
CDR3nt: TGCGCCAGCAGAGAGACAGGGTCTGGGTATGGCTACACCTTC

j_gene: TRBJ1-3
d_gene: .
abundance: .
v_gene: TRBV20-1
CDR3aa: CSARSGYSGNTIYF
CDR3nt: TGCAGTGCTAGATCAGGGTACTCTGGAAACACCATATATTTT

j_gene: TRBJ1-4
d_gene: .
abundance: .
v_gene: TRBV15
CDR3aa: CATSRDGTRTNEKLFF
CDR3nt: TGTGCCACCAGCAGAGATGGGACACGCACTAATGAAAAATTGTTTTTT

j_gene: TRBJ1-3
d_gene: .
abundance: .
v_gene: TRBV20-1
CDR3aa: CSASARTGNTIYF
CDR3nt: TGCAGTGCTAGTGCAAGGACGGGAAACACCATATATTTT

j_gene: TRBJ1-5
d_gene: .
abundance: few
v_gene: TRBV5-6
CDR3aa: CASSLAGVGRGQPQHF
CDR3nt: TGTGCCAGCAGCTTGGCCGGGGTCGGGCGTGGTCAGCCCCAGCATTTT

j_gene: TRBJ1-3
d_gene: .
abundance: many
v_gene: TRBV7-2
CDR3aa: CASSINFGTGNTIYF
CDR3nt: TGTGCCAGCAGTATAAACTTCGGGACTGGAAACACCATATATTTT

j_gene: TRBJ2-5
d_gene: .
abundance: once
v_gene: TRBV21-1
CDR3aa: CASSPPPGASGGRLKETQYF
CDR3nt: TGTGCCAGCAGCCCCCCCCCTGGGGCTAGCGGGGGACGACTGAAAGAGACCCAGTACTTC

j_gene: TRBJ2-1
d_gene: .
abundance: few
v_gene: TRBV7-9
CDR3aa: CASSVRSSYNEQFF
CDR3nt: TGTGCCAGTAGCGTACGGAGCTCCTACAATGAGCAGTTCTTC

j_gene: TRBJ2-7
d_gene: .
abundance: few
v_gene: TRBV25-1
CDR3aa: CASSELLGEQYF
CDR3nt: TGTGCCAGCAGTGAACTGTTGGGCGAGCAGTACTTC

j_gene: TRBJ1-2
d_gene: .
abundance: few
v_gene: TRBV10-1
CDR3aa: CASSENFYGYTF
CDR3nt: TGCGCCAGCAGTGAAAACTTCTATGGCTACACCTTC

j_gene: TRBJ1-1
d_gene: .
abundance: .
v_gene: TRBV19
CDR3aa: CASRAGHNTEAFF
CDR3nt: TGTGCCAGTAGAGCGGGCCATAACACTGAAGCTTTCTTT

j_gene: TRBJ1-1
d_gene: TRBD1
abundance: .
v_gene: TRBV5-4
CDR3aa: CASSTSGQGNGAFF
CDR3nt: TGTGCCAGCAGCACCTCAGGACAGGGGAATGGGGCTTTCTTT

j_gene: TRBJ1-2
d_gene: TRBD1
abundance: .
v_gene: TRBV6-2/TRBV6-3
CDR3aa: CASRRGQAGDRGYTF
CDR3nt: TGTGCCAGCAGACGTGGACAGGCCGGAGATCGGGGCTACACCTTC

j_gene: TRBJ1-5
d_gene: .
abundance: few
v_gene: TRBV5-5
CDR3aa: CASSLRGPGGNQPQHF
CDR3nt: TGTGCCAGCAGCCTTAGAGGGCCAGGTGGGAATCAGCCCCAGCATTTT

j_gene: TRBJ1-3
d_gene: TRBD1
abundance: few
v_gene: TRBV24-1
CDR3aa: CATSGGQEAGNTIYF
CDR3nt: TGTGCCACCAGCGGCGGACAGGAGGCTGGAAACACCATATATTTT

j_gene: TRBJ2-2
d_gene: .
abundance: .
v_gene: TRBV2
CDR3aa: CASSLWRQGSRELFF
CDR3nt: TGTGCCAGCAGTTTATGGCGGCAGGGCTCCAGGGAGCTGTTTTTT

j_gene: TRBJ1-5
d_gene: .
abundance: few
v_gene: TRBV7-2
CDR3aa: CASNNMGAAGQPQHF
CDR3nt: TGTGCCAGCAATAATATGGGGGCAGCGGGGCAGCCCCAGCATTTT

j_gene: TRBJ1-5
d_gene: .
abundance: .
v_gene: TRBV7-9
CDR3aa: CASTKEGGGAQHF
CDR3nt: TGTGCCAGCACTAAAGAAGGGGGAGGTGCCCAGCATTTT

j_gene: TRBJ1-5
d_gene: TRBD1
abundance: .
v_gene: TRBV7-9
CDR3aa: CASSLARTGEDQPQHF
CDR3nt: TGTGCCAGCAGCTTAGCGCGGACAGGAGAGGATCAGCCCCAGCATTTT

j_gene: TRBJ1-5
d_gene: .
abundance: .
v_gene: TRBV19
CDR3aa: CASSIDGVRPQHF
CDR3nt: TGTGCCAGTAGTATAGATGGAGTTAGGCCCCAGCATTTT

j_gene: TRBJ2-1
d_gene: TRBD2
abundance: few
v_gene: TRBV11-2
CDR3aa: CASRPIAGAPYNEQFF
CDR3nt: TGTGCCAGCAGACCGATAGCGGGGGCCCCGTACAATGAGCAGTTCTTC

j_gene: TRBJ2-3
d_gene: TRBD2
abundance: .
v_gene: TRBV27
CDR3aa: CASSFRGRGDTQYF
CDR3nt: TGTGCCAGCAGTTTTCGGGGGAGGGGAGATACGCAGTATTTT

j_gene: TRBJ1-4
d_gene: .
abundance: .
v_gene: TRBV6-6
CDR3aa: CASSPPKEKLFF
CDR3nt: TGTGCCAGCAGCCCCCCGAAGGAAAAACTGTTTTTT

j_gene: TRBJ1-6
d_gene: .
abundance: few
v_gene: TRBV5-6
CDR3aa: CASSSPKRKPLHF
CDR3nt: TGTGCCAGCAGCTCCCCAAAAAGGAAGCCCCTCCACTTT

j_gene: TRBJ1-5
d_gene: .
abundance: .
v_gene: TRBV7-2
CDR3aa: CASSRDSGNNQPQHF
CDR3nt: TGTGCCAGCAGCAGGGATTCGGGGAACAATCAGCCCCAGCATTTT

j_gene: TRBJ1-1
d_gene: TRBD1
abundance: few
v_gene: TRBV2
CDR3aa: CASRQGARGTEAFF
CDR3nt: TGTGCCAGCAGGCAGGGGGCGCGGGGCACTGAAGCTTTCTTT

j_gene: TRBJ1-1
d_gene: .
abundance: few
v_gene: TRBV5-6
CDR3aa: CASSFLWDTMNTEAFF
CDR3nt: TGTGCCAGCAGCTTCCTATGGGACACGATGAACACTGAAGCTTTCTTT

j_gene: TRBJ2-3
d_gene: .
abundance: .
v_gene: TRBV14
CDR3aa: CASSPHAGYNTDTQYF
CDR3nt: TGTGCCAGCAGCCCTCACGCCGGGTACAACACAGATACGCAGTATTTT

j_gene: TRBJ2-7
d_gene: TRBD1
abundance: .
v_gene: TRBV18
CDR3aa: CASSPDRAIEQYF
CDR3nt: TGTGCCAGCTCACCTGACAGGGCAATCGAGCAGTACTTC

j_gene: TRBJ1-1
d_gene: .
abundance: few
v_gene: TRBV4-1
CDR3aa: CASSQDKQGGTEAFF
CDR3nt: TGCGCCAGCAGCCAAGACAAACAGGGTGGTACTGAAGCTTTCTTT

j_gene: TRBJ1-2
d_gene: TRBD1
abundance: .
v_gene: TRBV5-4
CDR3aa: CASSSIQGSNYGYTF
CDR3nt: TGTGCCAGCAGCTCCATACAGGGGTCTAACTATGGCTACACCTTC

j_gene: TRBJ1-1
d_gene: .
abundance: many
v_gene: TRBV29-1
CDR3aa: CSVYRVEHTEAFF
CDR3nt: TGCAGCGTATACAGGGTTGAACACACTGAAGCTTTCTTT

j_gene: TRBJ1-1
d_gene: .
abundance: few
v_gene: TRBV10-2
CDR3aa: CASRAGTLNTEAFF
CDR3nt: TGCGCCAGCAGGGCCGGGACGCTGAACACTGAAGCTTTCTTT

j_gene: TRBJ2-1
d_gene: TRBD2
abundance: .
v_gene: TRBV6-2/TRBV6-3
CDR3aa: CASSYSGTSGGSLGEQFF
CDR3nt: TGTGCCAGCAGTTATTCCGGGACTAGCGGGGGAAGTTTGGGTGAGCAGTTCTTC

j_gene: TRBJ2-2
d_gene: .
abundance: few
v_gene: TRBV5-6
CDR3aa: CASSLLGPNTGELFF
CDR3nt: TGTGCCAGCAGCTTACTGGGACCCAACACCGGGGAGCTGTTTTTT

j_gene: TRBJ1-1
d_gene: .
abundance: few
v_gene: TRBV20-1
CDR3aa: CSPLRVTDTEAFF
CDR3nt: TGCAGTCCATTGAGGGTTACAGACACTGAAGCTTTCTTT

j_gene: TRBJ2-5
d_gene: TRBD2
abundance: .
v_gene: TRBV18
CDR3aa: CASKGLAGIGGETQYF
CDR3nt: TGTGCCAGCAAAGGACTAGCGGGTATAGGTGGAGAGACCCAGTACTTC

j_gene: TRBJ2-3
d_gene: TRBD1
abundance: .
v_gene: TRBV5-1
CDR3aa: CASSLRQGGDTQYF
CDR3nt: TGCGCCAGCAGCCTTCGACAGGGGGGAGATACGCAGTATTTT

j_gene: TRBJ1-3
d_gene: .
abundance: many
v_gene: TRBV10-3
CDR3aa: CAISELGLLVDTIYF
CDR3nt: TGTGCCATCAGTGAGCTAGGACTTTTGGTGGACACCATATATTTT

j_gene: TRBJ2-5
d_gene: .
abundance: .
v_gene: TRBV20-1
CDR3aa: CSASRPPGETQYF
CDR3nt: TGCAGTGCTTCCAGACCTCCGGGGGAGACCCAGTACTTC

j_gene: TRBJ1-2
d_gene: .
abundance: many
v_gene: TRBV12-3/TRBV12-4
CDR3aa: CASSLYPGRDYGYTF
CDR3nt: TGTGCCAGCAGTTTATACCCAGGGAGGGACTATGGCTACACCTTC

j_gene: TRBJ2-4
d_gene: .
abundance: .
v_gene: TRBV4-1
CDR3aa: CASSPSQIRDSKNIQYF
CDR3nt: TGCGCCAGCAGCCCGTCCCAGATCCGGGATTCCAAAAACATTCAGTACTTC

j_gene: TRBJ2-2
d_gene: TRBD2
abundance: many
v_gene: TRBV19
CDR3aa: CASSRGLAGDNTGELFF
CDR3nt: TGTGCCAGTAGCCGGGGACTAGCGGGGGATAACACCGGGGAGCTGTTTTTT

j_gene: TRBJ2-3
d_gene: .
abundance: .
v_gene: TRBV12-3/TRBV12-4
CDR3aa: CASSSFGRDTQYF
CDR3nt: TGTGCCAGCAGTTCATTCGGAAGAGATACGCAGTATTTT

j_gene: TRBJ1-6
d_gene: TRBD1
abundance: few
v_gene: TRBV4-3
CDR3aa: CASSPSGGANSPLHF
CDR3nt: TGCGCCAGCAGCCCCTCAGGGGGCGCGAATTCACCCCTCCACTTT

j_gene: TRBJ1-1
d_gene: .
abundance: few
v_gene: TRBV28
CDR3aa: CASSYKFNTEAFF
CDR3nt: TGTGCCAGCAGTTATAAGTTCAACACTGAAGCTTTCTTT

j_gene: TRBJ2-1
d_gene: .
abundance: .
v_gene: TRBV3-1
CDR3aa: CASSQNALSSYNEQFF
CDR3nt: TGTGCCAGCAGCCAAAATGCGTTATCATCCTACAATGAGCAGTTCTTC

j_gene: TRBJ2-3
d_gene: TRBD2
abundance: few
v_gene: TRBV11-2
CDR3aa: CASSLNGGGGAEDTQYF
CDR3nt: TGTGCCAGCAGCTTAAATGGTGGCGGGGGGGCCGAAGATACGCAGTATTTT

j_gene: TRBJ1-2
d_gene: .
abundance: few
v_gene: TRBV20-1
CDR3aa: CSANDRKYYGYTF
CDR3nt: TGCAGTGCTAACGACAGGAAGTACTATGGCTACACCTTC

j_gene: TRBJ1-1
d_gene: .
abundance: few
v_gene: TRBV12-3/TRBV12-4
CDR3aa: CASSLDPLGEAFF
CDR3nt: TGTGCCAGCAGTTTAGACCCCCTAGGGGAAGCTTTCTTT